The 19 T cell receptor beta chains below all came from one sample that was sequenced in a study of human T cells and chemical hapten exposure. TCRdb redid the calling of the RACE reads with MiXCR, one entry per CDR3 protein. This sample carries 60,000 to 70,000 distinct CDR3 sequences, around 9.9% of them seen once, and the ten largest clones take 5% to 5.5%. Time point in this sample: pre-sensitization, week 0. Treatment given: therapeutic diphenylcyclopropenone sensitization with weekly scalp DPC. Material: whole blood, obtained in connection with sensitization to the hapten diphenylcyclopropenone (DPC). The receptor source for this set is a woman in her fifties or sixties with alopecia areata. Some clones in this sample may be carry-over from other donors' samples.

At least ten counts were recorded for this clonotype. The V gene is TRBV7-9, the J gene TRBJ2-7; no reliable D call. The CDR3 contains 15 residues. Trimming left V 5 bases short and J 0 bases short, with 14 bases between. CDR1 and CDR2 from the germline V gene are SEHNR and FQNEAQ (reference sequence). CDR3 DNA sequence: TGTGCCAGCAGCCGCCCCGGGCCCGACTCCTACGAGCAGTACTTC. It codes for CASSRPGPDSYEQYF.

This clonotype was counted many times. The chain uses TRBV5-5 and TRBJ1-3, with no clear D. The CDR3 has 16 residues. Germline CDR1 is SGHKS and CDR2 is YYEKEE (reference sequence). V was cut by 3 bases and J by 0 bases, with 13 bases left in between. CDR3 coding DNA: TGTGCCAGCAGCTCAACCCATGCGTACTCTGGAAACACCATATATTTT. It is translated as CASSSTHAYSGNTIYF.

This clonotype was observed many times. The chain joins TRBV13 to TRBJ2-1, with D uncertain. Germline V gene data show CDR1 as PRHDT and CDR2 as FYEKMQ (reference sequence). The V end lost 0 bases, the J end lost 4 bases, and 7 bases lay between the germline ends. The CDR3 totals 14 residues. CDR3 sequence (DNA): TGTGCCAGCAGCTTAGGGGGTCGGTACAATGAGCAGTTCTTC. Translated: CASSLGGRYNEQFF.

The chain joins TRBV18 to TRBJ2-2; tentative D call: TRBD1 (5 bases). The V gene lost 8 bases and the J gene lost 0 bases, with 13 bases spanning the gap. The CDR3 has 15 amino acids. Germline lookup yields CDR1 KGHSH and CDR2 LQKENI. This CDR3 is CASLVGAPNTGELFF. CDR3 DNA: TGTGCCAGCCTAGTAGGGGCTCCGAACACCGGGGAGCTGTTTTTT.

There are many counts of this clonotype. V and J are TRBV7-9 and TRBJ2-1; TRBD2 matches 8 bases. CDR3 length: 15 amino acids. Losses at the gene ends were 3 bases for V and 4 bases for J; bases not matched to a gene: 5. The germline V gene encodes CDR1 SEHNR and CDR2 FQNEAQ (reference sequence). The CDR3 DNA is TGTGCCAGCAGCTTCGGGACTAGAGAGTACAATGAGCAGTTCTTC. It is translated as CASSFGTREYNEQFF.

The chain carries TRBV4-2 and TRBJ1-1, with no clear D. CDR3 length: 12 residues. Germline V gene lookup returns CDR1 LGHNA and CDR2 YNFKEQ. The V gene lost 1 base and the J gene lost 6 bases, with 6 bases spanning the gap. The CDR3 nucleotides are TGTGCCAGCAGCCAAGTTTGGCCTGAAGCTTTCTTT. Its translation: CASSQVWPEAFF.

This clonotype appeared many times. This sequence joins TRBV28 and TRBJ2-7, with TRBD2 matching over 7 bases. CDR1 and CDR2 from the germline V gene are MDHEN and SYDVKM. The CDR3 is 15 residues long. Trimming removed 7 bases from V and 2 bases from J; junction bases left unmatched: 11. The CDR3 nucleotides are TGTGCCAGCACCTCCCCTAGCGGTTATCCCTACGAGCAGTACTTC. Its protein is CASTSPSGYPYEQYF.

At least ten counts were recorded for this clonotype. The chain uses TRBV11-2 and TRBJ1-4, with a tentative D call TRBD1 (5 bases). Trimming cost V 1 base and J 5 bases, with 11 bases left between them. This CDR3 has 15 amino acids. From germline, CDR1 is SGHAT and CDR2 FQNNGV. The chain's CDR3 is CASSLVRTRNEKLFF. The CDR3 DNA reads as TGTGCCAGCAGCTTAGTGAGGACACGGAATGAAAAACTGTTTTTT.

In this sample, this clonotype turned up many times. V usage is TRBV27 and J usage is TRBJ2-7, with D possibly matching TRBD2 (5 bases). V gave up 8 bases and J gave up 4 bases, with 15 bases separating them. The CDR3 sequence is 13 residues long. Germline V lookup: CDR1 MNHEY, CDR2 SMNVEV (reference sequence). CDR3 DNA: TGTGCCAGCTCCAAGAGCGGAATATACGAGCAGTACTTC. Translating it yields CASSKSGIYEQYF.

This chain links TRBV18 with TRBJ2-7; TRBD1 matches at 10 bases. Trimming removed 6 bases from V and 2 bases from J; junction bases left unmatched: 13. There are 17 residues in the CDR3. Per the germline V gene, CDR1 is KGHSH and CDR2 is LQKENI. CDR3 amino acids: CASSEGQGTFGTYEQYF. In DNA, the CDR3 is TGTGCCAGCTCGGAGGGACAGGGGACCTTTGGCACCTACGAGCAGTACTTC.

This chain links TRBV6-1 with TRBJ1-5; the D gene is possibly TRBD1 (6 bases). In germline, CDR1 is MNHNS, CDR2 SASEGT. CDR3 size: 15 residues. V was trimmed by 5 bases and J by 5 bases, leaving 16 bases between them. The CDR3 sequence: CASSLGRGAYQPQHF. The CDR3 coding sequence is TGTGCCAGCAGTTTGGGACGGGGGGCCTATCAGCCCCAGCATTTT.

This clonotype was found many times. V gene TRBV28 combines with J gene TRBJ2-4; TRBD1 matches at 7 bases. J gave up 0 bases and V 5 bases, and 7 bases lay outside the gene matches. From germline, CDR1 is MDHEN and CDR2 SYDVKM. The CDR3 runs to 16 residues. The CDR3: CASSIGTDLAKNIQYF. The CDR3 DNA reads TGTGCCAGCAGTATTGGGACAGACCTAGCCAAAAACATTCAGTACTTC. Based on the CDR3 plus reference TRBV28 and TRBJ2-4, the full variable domain is DVKVTQSSRYLVKRTGEKVFLECVQDMDHENMFWYRQDPGLGLRLIYFSYDVKMKEKGDIPEGYSVSREKKERFSLILESASTNQTSMYLCASSIGTDLAKNIQYFGAGTRLSVL.

The rearrangement uses TRBV4-2 and TRBJ2-1; 8 bases match TRBD1. Germline CDR1 and CDR2: LGHNA and YNFKEQ. This CDR3 region has 15 residues. After removal of 2 bases from V and 7 bases from J, the junction contained 7 bases not matched to a gene. DNA of the CDR3: TGTGCCAGCAGCCAAAGCCAGGGGGCGAGTAATGAGCAGTTCTTC. Amino acids: CASSQSQGASNEQFF.

The chain employs TRBV5-6 and TRBJ2-2; TRBD2 matches 8 bases. Unmatched junction bases numbered 12, after V lost 9 bases and J lost 5 bases. The CDR3 totals 15 residues. CDR1 and CDR2 (germline): SGHDT, YYEEEE. Written as DNA, the CDR3 is TGTGCCACCGGCCGGCGGGGGGCAGGTACCGGGGAGCTGTTTTTT. Translated, it gives CATGRRGAGTGELFF.

At least ten counts were recorded for this clonotype. The chain combines TRBV4-2 with TRBJ2-6, with D unclear. CDR1 and CDR2 from the germline V gene are LGHNA and YNFKEQ. The V end was cut by 7 bases, the J end by 2 bases, with 3 bases between. The CDR3 loop spans 12 amino acids. The CDR3 DNA follows: TGTGCCAGCAAACCTGGGGCCAACGTCCTGACTTTC. The encoded protein is CASKPGANVLTF.

The chain joins TRBV27 to TRBJ2-1, with 8 bases aligning to TRBD1. With V trimmed by 6 bases and J by 1 base, 5 bases remained unmatched. The CDR3 runs 15 residues. Germline V gene sequence: CDR1 MNHEY, CDR2 SMNVEV (reference sequence). CDR3 sequence (DNA): TGTGCCAGCAGACCCGACAGGGGTTCCTACAATGAGCAGTTCTTC. Protein sequence: CASRPDRGSYNEQFF.

The sample holds many counts of this clonotype. The chain carries TRBV6-5 and TRBJ1-1; tentative D call: TRBD1 (6 bases). V gave up 6 bases and J gave up 2 bases, with 13 bases separating them. Germline-derived CDR1 and CDR2 are MNHEY and SVGAGI. This CDR3 has 14 residues. CDR3 bases: TGTGCCAGCAGCCGAGTCGGGGGCAACACTGAAGCTTTCTTT. It specifies CASSRVGGNTEAFF.

This clonotype was observed a handful of times. CDR3 in DNA: TGTGCCAGCAGCTTAGGAATTACGGTTGAAGCTTTCTTT. The encoded protein is CASSLGITVEAFF. The gene calls are TRBV7-8 and TRBJ1-1; no firm D call. Germline CDR1 SGHVS, CDR2 FQNEAQ. The ends were cut back, 1 base at V and 7 bases at J, with 10 bases in the middle. The CDR3 totals 13 residues.

This clonotype was observed a few times. The chain combines TRBV12-3 or TRBV12-4 with TRBJ1-1; 8 bases line up with TRBD1. V dropped 5 bases and J dropped 5; count of bases not matched to a gene: 10. This CDR3 contains 15 residues. The CDR3 spells CASSLGQGRWTEAFF. In DNA form, the CDR3 reads TGTGCCAGCAGTCTCGGACAGGGTCGGTGGACTGAAGCTTTCTTT.